This T cell receptor (beta chain) originates from a study of human T cells and chemical hapten exposure. Study overall: Affected patients, primarily female, had alopecia areata, totalis or universalis.

CDR3 length: 12 amino acids. The germline V and J ends were trimmed by 7 bases and 0 bases, with 5 bases remaining between them. The sample's time point: patch test 2, 6 weeks after DPC sensitization. Treatment noted: therapeutic diphenylcyclopropenone sensitization with weekly scalp DPC. Individual cDNA molecules in this library carried unique molecular identifiers. TCRdb analysed the RACE reads with MiXCR anew, one entry per CDR3 protein. The table records around 50,000 distinct CDR3 sequences, 9.9% of them present only once. This specimen consisted of whole blood, obtained in connection with sensitization to the hapten diphenylcyclopropenone (DPC). The sequence was obtained from a woman aged 50 to 65 with alopecia areata. Some clones in this sample may be carry-over from other donors' samples. The V gene is TRBV12-3 or TRBV12-4, the J gene TRBJ2-3; no reliable D call. CDR3: CASTTSTDTQYF. The CDR3 region has the DNA TGTGCCAGCACCACTAGCACAGATACGCAGTATTTT.